The 9 T cell receptor beta chains below were found in one sample sequenced in a study of blood T cell repertoires in COVID-19. Produced via immunoSEQ multiplex PCR; TCRdb's table is partial and in-frame only. The sample contains roughly 120,000 clones, about four fifths of which appear only once. Material: peripheral blood. Every receptor here comes from a man aged 70-80 years with acute or convalescent COVID-19.

V is TRBV19 and J is TRBJ2-7; 7 bases line up with TRBD1. Germline V gives CDR1 LNHDA, CDR2 SQIVND (reference sequence). CDR3 length: 14 amino acids. V gave up 5 bases and J gave up 2 bases; unmatched junction bases: 6. CDR3 in amino acids: CASSSTGIAYEQYF. DNA for the CDR3: TGTGCCAGTAGTTCGACAGGGATAGCCTACGAGCAGTACTTC. The full variable domain, rest sourced from reference TRBV19 and TRBJ2-7, is DGGITQSPKYLFRKEGQNVTLSCEQNLNHDAMYWYRQDPGQGLRLIYYSQIVNDFQKGDIAEGYSVSREKKESFPLTVTSAQKNPTAFYLCASSSTGIAYEQYFGPGTRLTVT.

This clone appeared once. The chain employs TRBV6-2 or TRBV6-3 and TRBJ1-2, with TRBD1 as a possible D gene (6 bases). The CDR3 extends over 14 amino acids. The germline CDR1 and CDR2 sequences are MNHEY and SVGEGT. V shed 2 bases and J shed 4 bases, with 11 bases lying between them. The CDR3 coding sequence is TGTGCCAGCAGTTACCAGGGGACCTTCTATGGCTACACCTTC. This codes for CASSYQGTFYGYTF.

This sequence joins TRBV13 and TRBJ2-5, with TRBD2 as a possible D gene (6 bases). The CDR3 covers 16 residues. V was shortened by 2 bases and J by 2 bases, with 15 bases between the two germline ends. Germline V gene sequence: CDR1 PRHDT, CDR2 FYEKMQ (reference sequence). CDR3 coding DNA: TGTGCCAGCAGCTTAAGAGTAGGGACTCAACAAGAGACCCAGTACTTC. Amino acid sequence: CASSLRVGTQQETQYF.

This clone was seen a handful of times. The gene calls are TRBV12-3 or TRBV12-4 and TRBJ2-1; perhaps TRBD1 as D (6 bases). Trimming left V 7 bases short and J 4 bases short, with 11 bases between. The CDR3 covers 13 residues. CDR3 region: CASTEQGYNEQFF. CDR3 DNA: TGTGCCAGCACAGAACAGGGTTACAATGAGCAGTTCTTC.

The chain is built from TRBV3-1 (or the pseudogene TRBV3-2) and TRBJ1-2; D might be TRBD1 (6 bases). The germline V gene has CDR1 LGHDT and CDR2 YNNKEL (reference sequence). Between the trimmed V and J ends, which lost 4 bases and 3 bases, there was a span of 15 bases. The CDR3 is 15 amino acids. CDR3 residues: CASSPLGQGYYGYTF. The CDR3 nucleotides are TGTGCCAGCAGCCCCCTCGGTCAGGGGTACTATGGCTACACCTTC.

The gene calls are TRBV5-6 and TRBJ1-2; a weak D match, TRBD1 (6 bases). V dropped 1 base and J dropped 4 bases, with 14 bases sitting between them. Germline loops: CDR1 SGHDT, CDR2 YYEEEE. This CDR3 contains 15 residues. The CDR3 nucleotides read TGTGCCAGCAGCTTGAACGACAGGCCTTTCTATGGCTACACCTTC. Translated, it gives CASSLNDRPFYGYTF. Full variable domain (remainder filled in from reference TRBV5-6 and TRBJ1-2): DAGVTQSPTHLIKTRGQQVTLRCSPKSGHDTVSWYQQALGQGPQFIFQYYEEEERQRGNFPDRFSGHQFPNYSSELNVNALLLGDSALYLCASSLNDRPFYGYTFGSGTRLTVV.

This rearrangement joins TRBV6-5 to TRBJ2-1; D might be TRBD1 (5 bases). The CDR3 spans 16 residues. The germline CDR1 and CDR2 sequences are MNHEY and SVGAGI. Trimming took off 0 bases at V and 5 bases at J, with 14 bases between the two ends. As DNA, the CDR3 is TGTGCCAGCAGTTACTCTGGGGCCCCGGGTAACAATGAGCAGTTCTTC. Translated, it gives CASSYSGAPGNNEQFF.

The chain recombines TRBV2 with TRBJ2-3; TRBD2 aligns across 7 bases. The CDR3 runs to 14 residues. Germline V lookup: CDR1 SNHLY, CDR2 FYNNEI. Trimming removed 5 bases from V and 4 bases from J; junction bases left unmatched: 6. CDR3 residues: CASSKAGESDTQYF. In DNA, the CDR3 is TGTGCCAGCAGTAAGGCGGGGGAGTCAGATACGCAGTATTTT.

Here the CDR3 reads CASSPRAGGYNEQFF. CDR3 nucleotide sequence: TGTGCCAGCAGCCCCCGGGCGGGGGGTTACAATGAGCAGTTCTTC. The chain is built from TRBV11-3 and TRBJ2-1; 8 bases agree with TRBD2. The germline CDR1 and CDR2 sequences are SGHNT and YENEEA. CDR3 size: 15 residues. Losses at the gene ends were 5 bases for V and 4 bases for J; bases not matched to a gene: 7.